A single sample is the source of the 25 T cell receptor beta chains below, sequenced in a study of PD-L1 blockade in urothelial cancer (dated by TCRdb to 2016 to 2017). Library method: the immunoSEQ multiplex PCR assay. The table comes from immuneACCESS by way of TCRdb, which keeps in-frame sequences with V and J called. Part of the clones is missing from these tables; in studies checked, under half for an unresolved V gene and the rest for unknown reasons. Counted in this sample were around 40,000 clones; roughly 90% of them appeared once. Roughly 2.1% of the sample goes to the ten largest clones. The sample consisted of PBMCs, taken around atezolizumab (anti-PD-L1) treatment. Every receptor here comes from a man aged 55 to 70 with urothelial cancer.

This sequence joins TRBV29-1 and TRBJ1-2, with 10 bases that match TRBD1. Unmatched junction bases numbered 4, after V lost 6 bases and J lost 6 bases. Germline V gives CDR1 SQVTM, CDR2 ANQGSEA. The CDR3 loop spans 12 amino acids. The CDR3 nucleotides are TGCAGCGTGACAGGGGGCGTGGATGGCTACACCTTC. It is translated as CSVTGGVDGYTF. Combining the CDR3 with reference TRBV29-1 and TRBJ1-2 gives the whole variable domain SAVISQKPSRDICQRGTSLTIQCQVDSQVTMMFWYRQQPGQSLTLIATANQGSEATYESGFVIDKFPISRPNLTFSTLTVSNMSPEDSSIYLCSVTGGVDGYTFGSGTRLTVV.

This chain joins TRBV7-2 and TRBJ2-2; D ambiguous. The CDR3 has 13 residues. CDR1 is SGHTA and CDR2 is FQGNSA in the germline V gene. Trimming cost V 4 bases and J 3 bases, with 6 bases left between them. CDR3 nucleotide sequence: TGTGCCAGCAGCTCTACAGACACCGGGGAGCTGTTTTTT. It is translated as CASSSTDTGELFF. Variable domain in full (rest from reference TRBV7-2 and TRBJ2-2): GAGVSQSPSNKVTEKGKDVELRCDPISGHTALYWYRQSLGQGLEFLIYFQGNSAPDKSGLPSDRFSAERTGGSVSTLTIQRTQQEDSAVYLCASSSTDTGELFFGEGSRLTVL.

V usage is TRBV7-2 and J usage is TRBJ2-3; 8 nucleotides line up with TRBD1. Germline lookup yields CDR1 SGHTA and CDR2 FQGNSA. V trimming: 4 bases; J trimming: 2 bases; junction bases outside the gene matches: 2. The CDR3 consists of 14 residues. DNA of the CDR3: TGTGCCAGCAGCTCGGACAGGGTCACAGATACGCAGTATTTT. Encoded protein: CASSSDRVTDTQYF.

This chain joins TRBV6-6 and TRBJ2-1; 9 nucleotides align to TRBD2. V trimming: 7 bases; J trimming: 5 bases; junction bases outside the gene matches: 9. There are 15 residues in the CDR3. The germline V gene encodes CDR1 MNHNY and CDR2 SVGAGI (reference sequence). CDR3 nucleotide sequence: TGTGCCAGCAATCCAAGCGGGAGGTCCCACAATGAGCAGTTCTTC. Amino acids: CASNPSGRSHNEQFF.

The CDR3 DNA follows: TGTGCCAGCTCTCGACAGGGGAAGACAGATACGCAGTATTTT. Its translation: CASSRQGKTDTQYF. The chain combines TRBV2 with TRBJ2-3; TRBD1 matches 8 bases. Per germline, CDR1 SNHLY and CDR2 FYNNEI. The CDR3 has 14 amino acids. Trimming at V came to 8 bases and at J to 3 bases, leaving 7 bases not matched to a gene.

The chain carries TRBV11-3 and TRBJ2-4, with TRBD2 matching over 9 bases. Germline CDR1 and CDR2: SGHNT and YENEEA. The CDR3 length is 16 residues. Trimming took 2 bases from V and 1 from J; bases not matched to a gene: 3. CDR3: CASSLMSGGAKNIQYF. Written as DNA, the CDR3 is TGTGCCAGCAGCTTAATGAGCGGGGGGGCCAAAAACATTCAGTACTTC. Combining the CDR3 with reference TRBV11-3 and TRBJ2-4 gives the whole variable domain EAGVVQSPRYKIIEKKQPVAFWCNPISGHNTLYWYLQNLGQGPELLIRYENEEAVDDSQLPKDRFSAERLKGVDSTLKIQPAELGDSAVYLCASSLMSGGAKNIQYFGAGTRLSVL.

This chain joins TRBV9 and TRBJ1-2; 9 nucleotides match TRBD1. This CDR3 region has 14 residues. Germline assignment: CDR1 SGDLS and CDR2 YYNGEE. Trimming removed 3 bases from V and 6 bases from J; junction bases left unmatched: 6. CDR3 residues: CASSGAGTGNGYTF. CDR3 bases: TGTGCCAGCAGCGGCGCCGGGACAGGGAATGGCTACACCTTC.

The rearrangement links TRBV5-1 to TRBJ2-5; TRBD2 aligns across 8 bases. From germline, CDR1 is SGHRS and CDR2 YFSETQ. The CDR3 is made up of 17 amino acids. With V trimmed by 1 base and J by 1 base, 9 bases remained unmatched. CDR3 DNA: TGCGCCAGCAGCTTGACCCTACTAGCGGTCACCCAAGAGACCCAGTACTTC. Its translation is CASSLTLLAVTQETQYF.

CDR3 residues: CASSQSGGEQFF. The CDR3 bases are TGCGCCAGCAGTCAAAGCGGGGGTGAGCAGTTCTTC. The genes are TRBV10-1 and TRBJ2-1, with TRBD2 matching 8 bases. CDR1 is WNHNN and CDR2 is SYGVQD in the germline V gene (reference sequence). J lost 9 bases, V lost 5 bases, and 3 bases had no gene match. The length of the CDR3 is 12 residues.

The chain has TRBV18 and TRBJ2-1; TRBD2 agrees at 14 bases. Trimming at V came to 5 bases and at J to 7 bases, leaving 4 bases not matched to a gene. CDR1 and CDR2 from the germline V gene are KGHSH and LQKENI. The CDR3 is 15 residues long. CDR3 sequence: CASSGGLAGDNEQFF. The CDR3 bases are TGTGCCAGCTCAGGGGGACTAGCGGGAGATAATGAGCAGTTCTTC.

The V call is TRBV5-5, the J call TRBJ2-5, with a weak D call TRBD1 (5 bases). Trimming took 0 bases from V and 5 from J, leaving 8 bases between them. The germline V gene encodes CDR1 SGHKS and CDR2 YYEKEE (reference sequence). The CDR3 has 13 amino acids. The CDR3 DNA follows: TGTGCCAGCAGCTTGGGGGGCCTTGAGACCCAGTACTTC. Protein sequence: CASSLGGLETQYF.

The chain couples TRBV7-2 to TRBJ2-1; D remains ambiguous. CDR1 and CDR2 from the germline V gene are SGHTA and FQGNSA. CDR3 length equals 15 residues. V was shortened by 6 bases and J by 0 bases, with 12 bases between the two germline ends. CDR3 coding DNA: TGTGCCAGCAGTCTAAGCGAGAGCTCCTACAATGAGCAGTTCTTC. Translated: CASSLSESSYNEQFF.

This clone was picked up a small number of times. The genes are TRBV4-3 and TRBJ2-2, with D possibly matching TRBD1 (5 bases). There are 16 residues in the CDR3. CDR1 and CDR2 (germline): LGHNA, YSLEER. V was shortened by 3 bases and J by 2 bases, with 13 bases between the two germline ends. CDR3 sequence (DNA): TGCGCCAGCAGCCAGAACTCCAGGGTTAACACCGGGGAGCTGTTTTTT. This encodes CASSQNSRVNTGELFF.

The count of this clone is one. The chain uses TRBV28 and TRBJ1-2; unclear D gene. Trimming stripped 4 bases from V and 4 bases from J, with 13 bases between. CDR1 and CDR2 (germline): MDHEN, SYDVKM. The CDR3 loop spans 14 amino acids. Written as DNA, the CDR3 is TGTGCCAGCAGTTCGGGAGGTTTGGGCTATGGCTACACCTTC. Translation: CASSSGGLGYGYTF.

This clone has a handful of counts. The rearrangement joins TRBV7-6 to TRBJ1-1; D is possibly TRBD1 (5 bases). The V and J ends lost 5 bases and 1 base respectively, with 8 bases between them. CDR3 length: 13 amino acids. Germline V gene sequence: CDR1 SGHVS, CDR2 FNYEAQ. As DNA, the CDR3 is TGTGCCAGCAGCCCAACAGGGAACACTGAAGCTTTCTTT. This translates into CASSPTGNTEAFF.

The chain carries TRBV5-1 and TRBJ2-3, with TRBD2 identical over 9 bases. The CDR3 sequence is 17 residues long. Germline V lookup: CDR1 SGHRS, CDR2 YFSETQ. With 3 bases clipped from V and 4 bases from J, the junction kept 12 bases outside the gene matches. Here the CDR3 DNA reads TGCGCCAGCAGCTCCTTGACTAGCGGAGGGGGGGCAGATACGCAGTATTTT. Translation: CASSSLTSGGGADTQYF.

The chain joins TRBV28 to TRBJ1-2, with 8 positions matching TRBD1. CDR3 length: 12 amino acids. Germline CDR1 and CDR2: MDHEN and SYDVKM. The J segment lost 4 bases and the V segment lost 6 bases, leaving 1 base of the junction unmatched. CDR3 nucleotide sequence: TGTGCCAGCAGCACAGGGGGCTATGGCTACACCTTC. Amino acid sequence: CASSTGGYGYTF.

The genes are TRBV19 and TRBJ2-3; tentatively, D is TRBD1 (6 bases). Germline CDR1 and CDR2: LNHDA and SQIVND (reference sequence). V was trimmed by 4 bases and J by 3 bases, leaving 14 bases between them. CDR3 size: 15 residues. The CDR3 loop is CASSRGTPTTDTQYF. In DNA, the CDR3 is TGTGCCAGTAGTAGGGGGACACCGACTACAGATACGCAGTATTTT. The full variable domain, with the rest looked up from reference TRBV19 and TRBJ2-3, is DGGITQSPKYLFRKEGQNVTLSCEQNLNHDAMYWYRQDPGQGLRLIYYSQIVNDFQKGDIAEGYSVSREKKESFPLTVTSAQKNPTAFYLCASSRGTPTTDTQYFGPGTRLTVL.

This rearrangement joins TRBV4-2 to TRBJ2-3; 14 bases are shared with TRBD2. The V gene end was trimmed by 1 base and the J gene end by 5 bases; junction bases not matched to a gene: 5. Germline V gene data show CDR1 as LGHNA and CDR2 as YNFKEQ. The CDR3 totals 17 residues. DNA for the CDR3: TGTGCCAGCAGCCAAGGTCGACTAGCGGGGGGGAGAGATACGCAGTATTTT. Its translation is CASSQGRLAGGRDTQYF.

This chain connects TRBV5-1 to TRBJ2-2; 7 bases agree with TRBD1. Germline assignment: CDR1 SGHRS and CDR2 YFSETQ. CDR3 length: 14 amino acids. J lost 5 bases, V lost 1 base, and 2 bases had no gene match. CDR3 in amino acids: CASSLTGDTGELFF. CDR3 in DNA: TGCGCCAGCAGCTTGACAGGGGATACCGGGGAGCTGTTTTTT.

This chain joins TRBV14 and TRBJ2-7; D unresolved. The CDR3 length is 15 residues. Looked up from germline, CDR1 is SGHDN and CDR2 is FVKESK. Trimming cost V 0 bases and J 0 bases, with 9 bases left between them. The CDR3 here is CASSQDSLSSYEQYF. The CDR3 DNA sequence: TGTGCCAGCAGCCAAGATAGCCTCAGCTCCTACGAGCAGTACTTC.

The genes are TRBV14 and TRBJ2-7; no clear D gene. The CDR3 consists of 13 residues. The germline CDR1 and CDR2 sequences are SGHDN and FVKESK. V was pared by 0 bases and J by 5 bases, with 8 bases between. The CDR3, as DNA: TGTGCCAGCAGCCAAGAGAGACATGACGAGCAGTACTTC. This translates into CASSQERHDEQYF.

This sequence joins TRBV21-1 and TRBJ1-2. TRBV21-1 is a documented pseudogene. The CDR3 has 15 residues. The DNA of the CDR3 is TGTGCCAGCAGAAAAGAGGGGGGGGGCGCGGAAGGCTACACCTTC. Protein sequence: CASRKEGGGAEGYTF.

This clone has only a few counts. V gene TRBV27 combines with J gene TRBJ1-5; D is unresolved. The V and J ends lost 6 bases and 2 bases respectively, with 11 bases between them. The germline V gene encodes CDR1 MNHEY and CDR2 SMNVEV (reference sequence). The CDR3 sequence is 14 residues long. CDR3 loop: CASRPVGGNQPQHF. As DNA, the CDR3 is TGTGCCAGCAGGCCGGTGGGCGGCAATCAGCCCCAGCATTTT.

This clone occurred a few times. The gene calls are TRBV5-1 and TRBJ2-7; D is unclear. With 2 bases removed from V and 0 bases from J, the gap between germline ends came to 6 bases. Germline V gene data show CDR1 as SGHRS and CDR2 as YFSETQ. The CDR3 runs to 13 residues. CDR3 nucleotides: TGCGCCAGCAGCTTCGAGCCCTCCTACGAGCAGTACTTC. It encodes CASSFEPSYEQYF.